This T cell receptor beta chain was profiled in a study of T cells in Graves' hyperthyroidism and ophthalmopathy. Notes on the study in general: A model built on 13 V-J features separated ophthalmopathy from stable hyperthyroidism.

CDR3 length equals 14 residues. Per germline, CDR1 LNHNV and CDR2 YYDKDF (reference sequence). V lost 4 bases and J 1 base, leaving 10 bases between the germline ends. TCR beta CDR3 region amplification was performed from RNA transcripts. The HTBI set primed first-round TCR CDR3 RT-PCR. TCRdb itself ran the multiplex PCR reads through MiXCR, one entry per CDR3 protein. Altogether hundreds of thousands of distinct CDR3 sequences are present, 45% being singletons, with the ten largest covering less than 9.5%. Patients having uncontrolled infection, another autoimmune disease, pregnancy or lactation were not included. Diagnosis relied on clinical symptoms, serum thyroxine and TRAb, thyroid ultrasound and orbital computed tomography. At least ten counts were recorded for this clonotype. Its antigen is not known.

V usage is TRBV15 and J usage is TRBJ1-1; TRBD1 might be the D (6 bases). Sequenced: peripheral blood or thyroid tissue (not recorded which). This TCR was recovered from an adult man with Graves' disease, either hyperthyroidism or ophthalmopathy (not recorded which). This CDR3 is CATSKQGGNTEAFF. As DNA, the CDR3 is TGTGCCACCAGCAAACAGGGTGGGAACACTGAAGCTTTCTTT.